Shown below are 28 T cell receptor beta chains from a single sample sequenced in a study of shared clonotypes between healthy human individuals. Clones were sequenced by immunoSEQ multiplex PCR, and TCRdb holds only the in-frame ones, with some missing. The profile shows some 300,000 clones, about 73% of them singletons. The sequencing sample was made of memory CD4+ T cells sorted from blood. The subset denotes: CD45RA-negative fraction. The receptors come from a young man in good health.

This rearrangement joins TRBV7-4 to TRBJ2-3; the match to TRBD2 covers 13 bases. The CDR3 extends over 17 amino acids. Germline CDR1 reads SGHVT; CDR2 reads SQSDAQ. V shed 6 bases, J shed 6 bases, and the junction held 12 bases outside the gene matches. The CDR3 nucleotides are TGTGCCAGCAGTCACCGGGCTGGACTAGCGGGAGAGGATACGCAGTATTTT. It yields the protein CASSHRAGLAGEDTQYF.

The chain links TRBV19 to TRBJ1-5; D remains ambiguous. CDR3 length equals 13 residues. V lost 8 bases and J lost 0, with 8 bases in between. Germline lookup yields CDR1 LNHDA and CDR2 SQIVND (reference sequence). The DNA of the CDR3 is TGTGCCAGTCGTCACAATAGCAATCAGCCCCAGCATTTT. Protein sequence: CASRHNSNQPQHF.

The CDR3 region has the DNA TGTGCCAGCAGCGACTGGGACAGGCCTAACTATGGCTACACCTTC. Amino acid sequence: CASSDWDRPNYGYTF. V and J are TRBV7-1 and TRBJ1-2; 8 nucleotides agree with TRBD1. TRBV7-1 is an ORF for which the function is uncertain. Losses at the gene ends were 5 bases for V and 0 bases for J; bases not matched to a gene: 5. This CDR3 is 15 amino acids long.

This clone was seen a single time. J is TRBJ2-7 and V is TRBV9, with 8 bases aligning to TRBD1. The J segment lost 3 bases and the V segment lost 0 bases, leaving 2 bases of the junction unmatched. The CDR3 consists of 14 residues. Germline values: CDR1 SGDLS, CDR2 YYNGEE. The DNA for the CDR3 is TGTGCCAGCAGCGTAGCCGGGACAGGCTACGAGCAGTACTTC. Translation gives CASSVAGTGYEQYF.

The chain has TRBV11-2 and TRBJ2-7; 7 bases map to TRBD2. The CDR3 has 15 amino acids. CDR1 and CDR2 (germline): SGHAT, FQNNGV. The J segment lost 0 bases and the V segment lost 0 bases, leaving 2 bases of the junction unmatched. Here the CDR3 DNA reads TGTGCCAGCAGCTTAGATCGGGGGGTCTCCTACGAGCAGTACTTC. The encoded protein is CASSLDRGVSYEQYF.

The chain uses TRBV11-2 and TRBJ2-5; maybe TRBD1 (5 bases). This CDR3 comprises 15 residues. In germline, CDR1 is SGHAT, CDR2 FQNNGV. Trimming left V 4 bases short and J 5 bases short, with 17 bases between. CDR3 region: CASSSRLRVGETQYF. CDR3 bases: TGTGCCAGCAGCTCCCGGCTCAGGGTAGGGGAGACCCAGTACTTC. Variable domain in full (rest from reference TRBV11-2 and TRBJ2-5): EAGVAQSPRYKIIEKRQSVAFWCNPISGHATLYWYQQILGQGPKLLIQFQNNGVVDDSQLPKDRFSAERLKGVDSTLKIQPAKLEDSAVYLCASSSRLRVGETQYFGPGTRLLVL.

The chain combines TRBV5-4 with TRBJ2-7, with 12 bases matching TRBD1. The J segment lost 5 bases and the V segment lost 4 bases, leaving 7 bases of the junction unmatched. The CDR3 sequence is 15 residues long. The germline V gene has CDR1 SGHNT and CDR2 YYREEE (reference sequence). CDR3 residues: CASSPRDRGQNEQYF. In DNA form, the CDR3 reads TGTGCCAGCAGCCCAAGGGACAGGGGGCAAAACGAGCAGTACTTC.

The J gene is TRBJ1-5, the V gene TRBV28; D not certain. This CDR3 region has 12 residues. CDR1 is MDHEN, CDR2 SYDVKM, per germline. V lost 10 bases and J 9 bases, leaving 16 bases between the germline ends. The DNA of the CDR3 is TGTGCCACCCATTCAGGAGTGTGGCCCCAGCATTTT. It translates to CATHSGVWPQHF.

V is TRBV6-6 and J is TRBJ2-7; 7 bases are a match to TRBD1. The CDR3 extends over 15 amino acids. With 0 bases clipped from V and 3 bases from J, the junction kept 5 bases outside the gene matches. CDR1 and CDR2 from the germline V gene are MNHNY and SVGAGI (reference sequence). CDR3 sequence: CASSYSGGAVYEQYF. The DNA of the CDR3 is TGTGCCAGCAGTTACTCAGGGGGCGCAGTCTACGAGCAGTACTTC.

The chain couples TRBV15 to TRBJ1-2; D remains unclear. Germline CDR1 reads LNHNV; CDR2 reads YYDKDF (reference sequence). Trimming pared 5 bases from V and 4 bases from J, leaving 11 bases between. The CDR3 sequence is 13 residues long. The CDR3 loop is CATSGLGGYGYTF. The CDR3 DNA follows: TGTGCCACCAGCGGCCTGGGCGGCTATGGCTACACCTTC.

The chain carries TRBV2 and TRBJ2-5; no clear D. This CDR3 contains 14 residues. Trimming took 6 bases from V and 4 from J, leaving 15 bases between them. Looked up from germline, CDR1 is SNHLY and CDR2 is FYNNEI. Here the CDR3 reads CASSLEPEGETQYF. The DNA for the CDR3 is TGTGCCAGCAGCCTAGAACCGGAAGGAGAGACCCAGTACTTC.

V and J are TRBV28 and TRBJ1-5; D is uncertain. The V end was cut by 2 bases, the J end by 9 bases, with 11 bases between. The CDR3 covers 13 residues. The germline V gene has CDR1 MDHEN and CDR2 SYDVKM. CDR3 residues: CASSLAASRPQHF. The CDR3, as DNA: TGTGCCAGCAGTTTAGCCGCTAGCCGGCCCCAGCATTTT.

V is TRBV5-1 and J is TRBJ1-1; tentatively, D is TRBD1 (5 bases). Germline V lookup: CDR1 SGHRS, CDR2 YFSETQ. The V end was cut by 2 bases, the J end by 2 bases, with 13 bases between. This CDR3 is 15 amino acids long. The CDR3 reads CASSLGETANTEAFF. The CDR3 DNA reads as TGCGCCAGCAGCTTAGGTGAGACAGCCAACACTGAAGCTTTCTTT.

Comment on this clone: Other DNA variants within this sample encode the same CDR3. The rearrangement uses TRBV5-1 and TRBJ2-3, with 7 bases lining up with TRBD1. Germline CDR1 is SGHRS and CDR2 is YFSETQ. The junction had 7 bases not matched to a gene; V was cut back by 1 base and J by 2 bases. The CDR3 loop spans 16 amino acids. CDR3: CASSLRAGGSTDTQYF. The CDR3 region has the DNA TGCGCCAGCAGCTTGCGGGCAGGGGGTTCCACAGATACGCAGTATTTT. Full variable domain (rest looked up from reference TRBV5-1 and TRBJ2-3): KAGVTQTPRYLIKTRGQQVTLSCSPISGHRSVSWYQQTPGQGLQFLFEYFSETQRNKGNFPGRFSGRQFSNSRSEMNVSTLELGDSALYLCASSLRAGGSTDTQYFGPGTRLTVL.

Here the CDR3 reads CSANYGYTF. In DNA, the CDR3 is TGCAGTGCAAACTATGGCTACACCTTC. The chain combines TRBV20-1 with TRBJ1-2, with D uncertain. Germline V lookup: CDR1 DFQATT, CDR2 SNEGSKA (reference sequence). Trimming took 6 bases from V and 2 from J, leaving 1 base between them. The CDR3 spans 9 residues.

This clone came up once. The chain combines TRBV25-1 with TRBJ2-1; D call uncertain. Germline loops: CDR1 MGHDK, CDR2 SYGVNS. The CDR3 is made up of 15 amino acids. V was clipped by 2 bases and J by 5 bases, with 13 bases between them. The CDR3 nucleotides are TGTGCCAGCAGTGAACCCAAAAGCAAGGACAATGAGCAGTTCTTC. Protein product: CASSEPKSKDNEQFF.

The V gene is TRBV7-3, the J gene TRBJ2-1; the D is unclear. CDR1 and CDR2 (germline): SGHTA, FQGTGA. This CDR3 comprises 18 residues. V was clipped by 4 bases and J by 4 bases, with 23 bases between them. DNA of the CDR3: TGTGCCAGCAGCTCCCTACCGGCTTCACCCCTGGGGTACAATGAGCAGTTCTTC. The encoded protein is CASSSLPASPLGYNEQFF.

This clone was counted between two and nine times. V gene TRBV10-2 combines with J gene TRBJ2-1; 12 bases agree with TRBD2. There are 17 residues in the CDR3. V gave up 6 bases and J gave up 0 bases; unmatched junction bases: 6. Germline V gene data show CDR1 as WSHSY and CDR2 as SAAADI. The CDR3 region has the DNA TGCGCCAGCAGAGGGCCACTAGCGGGAGGCTCCTACAATGAGCAGTTCTTC. Its translation: CASRGPLAGGSYNEQFF.

In regard to this clone: At one end the junction does not follow the germline gene, possibly because of a read error. The chain links TRBV2 to TRBJ2-2; the match to TRBD2 covers 7 bases. This CDR3 has 15 amino acids. Germline CDR1 and CDR2: SNHLY and FYNNEI. In DNA form, the CDR3 reads TGTGCCAGCAGTAAAGCCTGGGAGGGGACCGGGGAGCTGTTTTTT. Translating gives CASSKAWEGTGELFF.

The J gene is TRBJ2-7, the V gene TRBV6-5, with 7 positions matching TRBD1. V shed 6 bases and J 5 bases; nucleotides not matched to a gene: 4. This CDR3 comprises 12 residues. Germline V gives CDR1 MNHEY, CDR2 SVGAGI. The CDR3 nucleotides read TGTGCCAGCAGCTTAGGGGGCGACGAGCAGTACTTC. Its translation: CASSLGGDEQYF.

This clone was counted ten times or more. This sample also contains other DNA sequences that code for the same CDR3. The V gene is TRBV6-6, the J gene TRBJ1-1, with D possibly matching TRBD1 (5 bases). The CDR3 sequence is 15 residues long. Germline V gene sequence: CDR1 MNHNY, CDR2 SVGAGI (reference sequence). Trimming cost V 7 bases and J 1 base, with 16 bases left between them. The CDR3: CASIPGRRWNTEAFF. The DNA of the CDR3 is TGTGCCAGCATTCCGGGACGAAGGTGGAACACTGAAGCTTTCTTT.

Comments on this clone: A much larger clone is a single base away; this may be a read error. The same CDR3 also results from other DNA sequences found in this sample. The CDR3 here is CASSLLGQPQHF. CDR3 coding DNA: TGTGCCAGCAGTTTATTAGGCCAGCCCCAGCATTTT. The chain employs TRBV27 and TRBJ1-5; the D is unclear. The V end lost 1 base, the J end lost 7 bases, and 5 bases lay between the germline ends. The CDR3 is 12 amino acids. Germline V CDR1 and CDR2: MNHEY, SMNVEV (reference sequence).

The genes are TRBV10-2 and TRBJ1-3; maybe TRBD1 (5 bases). CDR3 length: 17 residues. Germline CDR1 and CDR2: WSHSY and SAAADI. V was cut by 7 bases and J by 0 bases, with 19 bases left in between. This chain's CDR3 is CASTEAGTPSSGNTIYF. CDR3 sequence (DNA): TGCGCCAGCACCGAAGCGGGGACGCCAAGCTCTGGAAACACCATATATTTT.

This clone was observed a single time. The chain links TRBV15 to TRBJ1-3; D unclear. The CDR3 loop spans 16 amino acids. Germline loops: CDR1 LNHNV, CDR2 YYDKDF (reference sequence). Deletions cut 2 bases from V and 0 bases from J, with 11 bases between. The CDR3: CATSRRWTISGNTIYF. The CDR3 region has the DNA TGTGCCACCAGCAGAAGATGGACTATCTCTGGAAACACCATATATTTT.

The chain uses TRBV29-1 and TRBJ2-5; D tentatively reads TRBD1 or TRBD2 (5 bases each). The germline V and J ends were trimmed by 8 bases and 7 bases, with 23 bases remaining between them. The germline V gene encodes CDR1 SQVTM and CDR2 ANQGSEA. The length of the CDR3 is 14 residues. The CDR3 is CSLGTDARVGTQYF. CDR3 in DNA: TGCAGCTTAGGGACGGACGCTCGTGTGGGGACCCAGTACTTC.

The genes are TRBV28 and TRBJ1-5, with D maybe TRBD1 (6 bases). The CDR3 loop spans 15 amino acids. CDR1 and CDR2 from the germline V gene are MDHEN and SYDVKM. With 5 bases removed from V and 3 bases from J, the gap between germline ends came to 14 bases. The CDR3 reads CASSLQGPDNQPQHF. CDR3 coding DNA: TGTGCCAGCAGTCTTCAGGGGCCCGACAATCAGCCCCAGCATTTT.

J is TRBJ2-1 and V is TRBV28; 15 positions match TRBD2. Trimming removed 7 bases from V and 7 bases from J; junction bases left unmatched: 5. The germline CDR1 and CDR2 sequences are MDHEN and SYDVKM. The CDR3 sequence is 15 residues long. CDR3 protein: CASTTGTSGRNEQFF. The CDR3 DNA reads TGTGCCAGCACTACCGGGACTAGCGGGAGGAATGAGCAGTTCTTC.

There are a few counts of this clone. The chain uses TRBV5-6 and TRBJ1-4; maybe TRBD1 (5 bases). The CDR3 runs 14 residues. Germline V CDR1 and CDR2: SGHDT, YYEEEE. Trimming shortened V by 4 bases and J by 6 bases, and 13 bases separated the two germline ends. This chain's CDR3 is CASSVPGGDEKLFF. The CDR3 DNA is TGTGCCAGCAGCGTCCCGGGGGGAGATGAAAAACTGTTTTTT.